The 13 T cell receptor beta chains given below trace back to one sample, sequenced in a study of vaccination and CD4 T cells after COVID-19. The study sequenced cultured CD4+ T cell DNA using the Oncomine TCR Beta short-read assay. MiXCR was run by TCRdb on the PCR reads, yielding one entry per CDR3 protein. Among tens of thousands of distinct CDR3 sequences listed, roughly 49% were seen once. These receptors have no known antigen. Indicated treatment: roughly 10-day PBMC culture with coronavirus spike peptide pools or control peptides (ViraFEST assay). Sequencing input: CD4+ T cells from blood, cultured in vitro. The receptors derive from a human donor who had recovered from COVID-19.

V and J are TRBV7-2 and TRBJ1-2; 7 bases line up with TRBD1. Unmatched junction bases numbered 8, after V lost 4 bases and J lost 3 bases. Germline CDR1 is SGHTA and CDR2 is FQGNSA. The CDR3 length is 15 residues. The CDR3 nucleotides read TGTGCCAGCAGCTCACGTGGGACAGCTTACTATGGCTACACCTTC. This gives the protein CASSSRGTAYYGYTF.

This sequence joins TRBV19 and TRBJ2-1; a weak D match, TRBD2 (6 bases). Germline CDR1 reads LNHDA; CDR2 reads SQIVND (reference sequence). V lost 1 base to trimming and J lost 8 bases, with 21 bases between them. The CDR3 covers 17 residues. The CDR3 DNA is TGTGCCAGTAGTATAGGGGGGAGGAGACTAGGCTTCCATGAGCAGTTCTTC. Its protein product is CASSIGGRRLGFHEQFF.

The chain joins TRBV6-1 to TRBJ1-2; D unresolved. Between the trimmed V and J ends, which lost 2 bases and 8 bases, there was a span of 30 bases. Germline CDR1 MNHNS, CDR2 SASEGT. The length of the CDR3 is 19 residues. CDR3 residues: CASSEWFQGPTSTNMGYTF. For the CDR3, the DNA is TGTGCCAGCAGTGAATGGTTCCAAGGGCCTACGTCAACCAATATGGGCTACACCTTC.

The chain uses TRBV5-1 and TRBJ2-7; D possibly corresponds to TRBD1 (6 bases). Trimming removed 2 bases at V and 0 bases at J, with 15 bases between. Germline V gives CDR1 SGHRS, CDR2 YFSETQ. The CDR3 extends over 16 amino acids. CDR3 nucleotide sequence: TGCGCCAGCAGCTTAGACGTGACAGGAGCCTCCTACGAGCAGTACTTC. Its protein is CASSLDVTGASYEQYF.

This clonotype was detected only a few times. The rearrangement links TRBV2 to TRBJ1-6; TRBD1 aligns across 8 bases. CDR1 SNHLY and CDR2 FYNNEI come from the germline V gene. The CDR3 is 15 residues long. Germline trimming cut 5 bases from V and 9 bases from J; bases unmatched to any gene: 9. CDR3 in DNA: TGTGCCAGCAGTTCGGACAGGGAAGGAAGTTCACCCCTCCACTTT. Protein: CASSSDREGSSPLHF.

The J gene is TRBJ1-1, the V gene TRBV10-3; 7 nucleotides agree with TRBD1. Germline V gives CDR1 ENHRY, CDR2 SYGVKD. CDR3 size: 12 residues. V gave up 10 bases and J gave up 4 bases; unmatched junction bases: 6. CDR3 DNA: TGTGCCACCACACAGGGGACCACTGAAGCTTTCTTT. Residues: CATTQGTTEAFF.

The chain links TRBV12-3 or TRBV12-4 to TRBJ1-1; D is uncertain. This CDR3 is built from 14 residues. Trimming took off 6 bases at V and 2 bases at J, with 13 bases between the two ends. The DNA of the CDR3 is TGTGCCAGCAGCTCGTCTTTCAGCAACACTGAAGCTTTCTTT. It specifies CASSSSFSNTEAFF.

The chain combines TRBV24-1 with TRBJ2-2, with unresolved D. Trimming shortened V by 7 bases and J by 3 bases, and 8 bases separated the two germline ends. Germline loops: CDR1 KGHDR, CDR2 SFDVKD. This CDR3 has 13 amino acids. The CDR3 region is CATSRPDTGELFF. CDR3 DNA: TGTGCCACCAGCCGTCCCGACACCGGGGAGCTGTTTTTT.

V usage is TRBV11-3 and J usage is TRBJ2-5; D tentatively reads TRBD1 or TRBD2 (7 bases each). Between the trimmed V and J ends, which lost 6 bases and 9 bases, there was a span of 14 bases. CDR3 length: 12 residues. The germline V gene encodes CDR1 SGHNT and CDR2 YENEEA. The CDR3 DNA follows: TGTGCCAGCAGTTCGACAGGGAGGGCCCAGTACTTC. The encoded protein is CASSSTGRAQYF. Complete variable domain (other parts from reference TRBV11-3 and TRBJ2-5): EAGVVQSPRYKIIEKKQPVAFWCNPISGHNTLYWYLQNLGQGPELLIRYENEEAVDDSQLPKDRFSAERLKGVDSTLKIQPAELGDSAVYLCASSSTGRAQYFGPGTRLLVL.

This clonotype turned up a few times. This rearrangement joins TRBV12-3 or TRBV12-4 to TRBJ1-1; a weak D match, TRBD1 (6 bases). Trimming cost V 5 bases and J 1 base, with 20 bases left between them. This CDR3 is built from 17 residues. Written as DNA, the CDR3 is TGTGCCAGCAGTAACTCGGGGGGCCTCTCGAGGAACACTGAAGCTTTCTTT. It yields the protein CASSNSGGLSRNTEAFF.

A single count supports this clonotype. The V gene is TRBV4-3, the J gene TRBJ2-3, with 7 bases lining up with TRBD1. V lost 1 base to trimming and J lost 3 bases; unmatched junction nucleotides: 4. Germline V gene sequence: CDR1 LGHNA, CDR2 YSLEER. The CDR3 is made up of 15 amino acids. The CDR3 nucleotides read TGCGCCAGCAGCCAAGGACAGGGTGCAACAGATACGCAGTATTTT. Residues: CASSQGQGATDTQYF.

In its sample, this clonotype was seen a few times. The chain recombines TRBV10-1 with TRBJ2-3; 14 positions match TRBD2. The CDR3 runs to 14 residues. V shed 5 bases, J shed 6 bases, and the junction held 1 base outside the gene matches. In germline, CDR1 is WNHNN, CDR2 SYGVQD (reference sequence). In DNA form, the CDR3 reads TGCGCCAGCAGTCGACTAGCGGGAGGGGATACGCAGTATTTT. The encoded protein is CASSRLAGGDTQYF.

The J gene is TRBJ1-5, the V gene TRBV28; no reliable D call. V shed 5 bases and J shed 0 bases, with 11 bases lying between them. This CDR3 comprises 15 residues. The V gene's germline CDR1 is MDHEN and CDR2 SYDVKM. For the CDR3, the DNA is TGTGCCAGCAGTCCCACAGTTAGTAGCAATCAGCCCCAGCATTTT. It is translated as CASSPTVSSNQPQHF.